The clone carrying this TCR beta chain has only a few counts. The antigen remains undetermined. The V segment lost 6 bases and the J segment 3 bases; nucleotides outside the gene matches: 12. The CDR3 contains 18 residues. Germline V gene sequence: CDR1 ENHRY, CDR2 SYGVKD. The data originate from a study of T cell responses to AZD1222 COVID-19 vaccine. Study outcomes and limitations: Donors were largely white British and mainly female; clonal diversity was possibly underestimated. After the peak T cell response, and only then, were repertoires sampled. After two AZD1222 doses, spike-specific TCR breadth and depth rose versus day 0.

The method was immunoSEQ multiplex PCR; TCRdb's version includes in-frame clones alone and lacks a portion of them. The sample holds 95,000 to 150,000 clones, 87% seen once. This clonotype originated in an adult in good health. Sequenced here: peripheral blood, sampled on day 0 of AZD1222 vaccination. V and J are TRBV10-3 and TRBJ2-5, with TRBD2 matching over 14 bases. The DNA for the CDR3 is TGTGCCATCAGCGCCCCTATTCCGGGACTAGCGGGAGAAGAGACCCAGTACTTC. Its protein is CAISAPIPGLAGEETQYF.